This T cell receptor beta chain was captured in a study of glioma-infiltrating T cells after dendritic cell vaccination. Overall study context: Monocyte-derived dendritic cells, cultured approximately seven days with IL-4 and GM-CSF, were pulsed with autologous tumor lysate. Points from the study as a whole: Only a small number of patients had complete blood and tumor samples. Longer survival after dendritic cell vaccination followed higher pretreatment TIL content.

A word on this clone: What it binds is not known.

The CDR3 is 14 amino acids. Germline V gene lookup returns CDR1 MGHRA and CDR2 YSYEKL. V was clipped by 6 bases and J by 5 bases; unmatched bases: 5. TCRB CDR3 was amplified from 2 ug genomic DNA or less. The repertoire was sequenced with immunoSEQ multiplex PCR; TCRdb's copy has only in-frame clones and lacks some. The sample includes 80,000 to 95,000 clones, over 65% of them seen just once. The TCR was taken from a human donor with glioblastoma. This sequence joins TRBV4-1 and TRBJ2-7; 12 bases align to TRBD1. The specimen comprised blood, sampled before dendritic cell vaccination. CDR3 coding DNA: TGCGCCAGCAGGCGGGGACAGGGGGCCCACGAGCAGTACTTC. Protein sequence: CASRRGQGAHEQYF.